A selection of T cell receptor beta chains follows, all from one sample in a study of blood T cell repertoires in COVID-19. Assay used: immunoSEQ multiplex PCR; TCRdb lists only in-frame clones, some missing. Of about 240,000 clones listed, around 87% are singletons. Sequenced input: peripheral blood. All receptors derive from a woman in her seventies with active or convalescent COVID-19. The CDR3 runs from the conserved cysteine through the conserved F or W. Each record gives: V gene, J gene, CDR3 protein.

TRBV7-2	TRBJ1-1	CASSPAGRTTEAFF
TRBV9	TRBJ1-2	CASSVGTVGYGGYTF
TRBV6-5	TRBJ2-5	CASSFPGLAAETQYF
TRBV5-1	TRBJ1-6	CASSLTHRDSLVSPLHF
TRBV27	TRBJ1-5	CASSLIGKYVGSKDQPQHF
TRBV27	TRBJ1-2	CASSPSSWGQGLYGYTF
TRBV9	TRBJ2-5	CASSQGQKETQYF
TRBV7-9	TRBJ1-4	CASSSTVDDEKLFF
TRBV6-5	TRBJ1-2	CASRVGAAEWGYTF
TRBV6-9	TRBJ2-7	CASSPPDPRGYEQYF
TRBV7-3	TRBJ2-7	CASSPTRGNYEQYF
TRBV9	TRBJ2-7	CASSVVDSPPYF
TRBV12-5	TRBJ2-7	CASGLAQENAYEQYF
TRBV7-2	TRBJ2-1	CASSPGTSGEQFF
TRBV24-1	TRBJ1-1	CATSDSGTGLTEAFF
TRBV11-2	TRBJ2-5	CASRLALGDQETQYF
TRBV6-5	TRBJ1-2	CASRILGAYGYTF
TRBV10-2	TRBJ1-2	CASSGRTGFGYTF
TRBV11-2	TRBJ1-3	CASSYTGGTGNTIYF
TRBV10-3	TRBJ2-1	CAISELGGGYNEQFF
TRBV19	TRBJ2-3	CASSPQGTDTQYF
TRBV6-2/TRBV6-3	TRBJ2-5	CASSYRPVGAGGQETQYF
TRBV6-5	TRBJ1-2	CASSYSGRGNYGYTF
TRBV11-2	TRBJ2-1	CASMGQGAHSTYNEQFF
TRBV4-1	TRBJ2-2	CASSHYLKGAPELFF
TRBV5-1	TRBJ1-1	CASSSGQGGWTEAFF
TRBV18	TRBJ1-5	CASSFNSRGNQPQHF
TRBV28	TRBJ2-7	CASSSRQTGVHYEQYF
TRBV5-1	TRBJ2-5	CASSLPRLGRGETQYF
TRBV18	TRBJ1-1	CASSPPQGRAFF
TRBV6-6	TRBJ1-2	CASSYSMEGSGYTF
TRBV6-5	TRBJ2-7	CASSPSHYEQYF
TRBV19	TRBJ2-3	CASSTSGGRTDTQYF
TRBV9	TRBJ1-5	CARLQSEERQANQLQHF
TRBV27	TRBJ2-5	CASRSGLAGGQETQYF
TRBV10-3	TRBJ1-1	CAISREANTEAFF
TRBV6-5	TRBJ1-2	CASSPRGQSYGYTF
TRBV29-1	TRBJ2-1	CSVEDPPRGFRYNEQFF
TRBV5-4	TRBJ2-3	CASSGPRGSADTQYF
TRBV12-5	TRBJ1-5	CASGPPFDRVNNQPQHF
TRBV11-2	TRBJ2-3	CASSPIRGGLDTQYF
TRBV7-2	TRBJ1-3	CASSPGRVGNTIYF
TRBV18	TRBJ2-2	CASSPPGSTGELFF
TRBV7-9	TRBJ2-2	CASSSAVETGELFF
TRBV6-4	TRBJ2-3	CASSGDRGDTQYF
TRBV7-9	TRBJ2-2	CASSPRPNTGELFF
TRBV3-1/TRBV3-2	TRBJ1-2	CASSAQGELGGYTF